These T cell receptor beta chains were read from a single sample in a study of T cell responses to AZD1222 COVID-19 vaccine. Using immunoSEQ multiplex PCR, the repertoire was profiled, and TCRdb retains in-frame clones only, with some absent. This sample yields some 110,000 clones, of which approximately 90% are seen a single time; roughly 4% belongs to the top ten. The specimen was peripheral blood, collected on day 0 of AZD1222 vaccination. These receptors all come from an adult in good health. Each CDR3 is given with its conserved first and last residue. A D gene is named only where the DNA matches it firmly. The size field is filled for only some rows; it gives once, few, many or a size class.

clone_size,v_call,j_call,d_call,cdr3_aa,cdr3_nt
NA,TRBV29-1,TRBJ2-7,NA,CSASGSYEQYF,TGCAGCGCGTCGGGTTCTTACGAGCAGTACTTC
NA,TRBV5-1,TRBJ2-3,NA,CASSLAGRVETDTQYF,TGCGCCAGCAGCTTGGCGGGACGGGTCGAGACAGATACGCAGTATTTT
NA,TRBV6-1,TRBJ2-7,NA,CASSSGSIYEQYF,TGTGCCAGCAGTTCGGGATCCATCTACGAGCAGTACTTC
NA,TRBV27,TRBJ1-2,NA,CASSLVGPQGNYGYTF,TGTGCCAGCAGTTTAGTTGGCCCCCAGGGGAACTATGGCTACACCTTC
NA,TRBV7-3,TRBJ1-1,TRBD1,CASSLGHLQGSRAFF,TGTGCCAGCAGCTTAGGCCACCTACAGGGGAGTCGGGCTTTCTTT
NA,TRBV2,TRBJ1-1,NA,CASRDTGHRIGAFF,TGTGCCAGCAGGGATACGGGACACCGGATAGGGGCTTTCTTT
NA,TRBV27,TRBJ1-6,NA,CASSPPRSYNSPLHF,TGTGCCAGCAGTCCACCACGGTCCTATAATTCACCCCTCCACTTT
NA,TRBV3-1/TRBV3-2,TRBJ2-2,NA,CASSQEVGGANTGELFF,TGTGCCAGCAGCCAAGAGGTTGGCGGAGCGAACACCGGGGAGCTGTTTTTT
NA,TRBV12-3/TRBV12-4,TRBJ1-5,NA,CASSDRPNQPQHF,TGTGCCAGCAGCGACAGGCCCAATCAGCCCCAGCATTTT
NA,TRBV10-3,TRBJ1-5,NA,CAISEEGYNQPQHF,TGTGCCATCAGTGAGGAGGGGTACAATCAGCCCCAGCATTTT
NA,TRBV6-5,TRBJ2-7,NA,CASSSRRAEQYF,TGTGCCAGCAGTTCCCGACGCGCCGAGCAGTACTTC
NA,TRBV10-3,TRBJ2-7,NA,CAIQGPGAYEQYF,TGTGCCATCCAAGGGCCAGGCGCCTACGAGCAGTACTTC
NA,TRBV6-5,TRBJ1-6,TRBD1,CASRGQNNSPLHF,TGTGCCAGCAGGGGACAGAATAATTCACCCCTCCACTTT
NA,TRBV30,TRBJ2-7,NA,CAWSVTGGYEQYF,TGTGCCTGGAGTGTCACAGGTGGATACGAGCAGTACTTC
NA,TRBV19,TRBJ2-4,NA,CASSIHMGRYFGNIQYF,TGTGCCAGTAGTATACATATGGGGAGGTACTTCGGAAACATTCAGTACTTC
many,TRBV11-2,TRBJ1-2,NA,CASSLEAWGGGYTF,TGTGCCAGCAGCTTAGAAGCATGGGGCGGAGGCTACACCTTC
many,TRBV7-8,TRBJ2-7,TRBD2,CASSFASGSEQYF,TGTGCCAGCAGCTTCGCTAGCGGGAGCGAGCAGTACTTC
once,TRBV19,TRBJ2-2,TRBD2,CASKGLAAGWELFF,TGTGCCAGTAAGGGACTAGCGGCGGGCTGGGAGCTGTTTTTT
NA,TRBV5-4,TRBJ2-3,NA,CASSLVGGDTQYF,TGTGCCAGCAGCTTGGTTGGGGGGGATACGCAGTATTTT
once,TRBV27,TRBJ2-1,TRBD2,CASSFVAGTYNEQFF,TGTGCCAGCAGTTTTGTAGCGGGTACCTACAATGAGCAGTTCTTC
NA,TRBV5-4,TRBJ2-7,NA,CASSLDMSYEQYF,TGTGCCAGCAGCTTGGACATGTCCTACGAGCAGTACTTC
NA,TRBV5-4,TRBJ2-5,NA,CASTIETNSETQYF,TGTGCCAGCACCATAGAAACAAACTCGGAGACCCAGTACTTC